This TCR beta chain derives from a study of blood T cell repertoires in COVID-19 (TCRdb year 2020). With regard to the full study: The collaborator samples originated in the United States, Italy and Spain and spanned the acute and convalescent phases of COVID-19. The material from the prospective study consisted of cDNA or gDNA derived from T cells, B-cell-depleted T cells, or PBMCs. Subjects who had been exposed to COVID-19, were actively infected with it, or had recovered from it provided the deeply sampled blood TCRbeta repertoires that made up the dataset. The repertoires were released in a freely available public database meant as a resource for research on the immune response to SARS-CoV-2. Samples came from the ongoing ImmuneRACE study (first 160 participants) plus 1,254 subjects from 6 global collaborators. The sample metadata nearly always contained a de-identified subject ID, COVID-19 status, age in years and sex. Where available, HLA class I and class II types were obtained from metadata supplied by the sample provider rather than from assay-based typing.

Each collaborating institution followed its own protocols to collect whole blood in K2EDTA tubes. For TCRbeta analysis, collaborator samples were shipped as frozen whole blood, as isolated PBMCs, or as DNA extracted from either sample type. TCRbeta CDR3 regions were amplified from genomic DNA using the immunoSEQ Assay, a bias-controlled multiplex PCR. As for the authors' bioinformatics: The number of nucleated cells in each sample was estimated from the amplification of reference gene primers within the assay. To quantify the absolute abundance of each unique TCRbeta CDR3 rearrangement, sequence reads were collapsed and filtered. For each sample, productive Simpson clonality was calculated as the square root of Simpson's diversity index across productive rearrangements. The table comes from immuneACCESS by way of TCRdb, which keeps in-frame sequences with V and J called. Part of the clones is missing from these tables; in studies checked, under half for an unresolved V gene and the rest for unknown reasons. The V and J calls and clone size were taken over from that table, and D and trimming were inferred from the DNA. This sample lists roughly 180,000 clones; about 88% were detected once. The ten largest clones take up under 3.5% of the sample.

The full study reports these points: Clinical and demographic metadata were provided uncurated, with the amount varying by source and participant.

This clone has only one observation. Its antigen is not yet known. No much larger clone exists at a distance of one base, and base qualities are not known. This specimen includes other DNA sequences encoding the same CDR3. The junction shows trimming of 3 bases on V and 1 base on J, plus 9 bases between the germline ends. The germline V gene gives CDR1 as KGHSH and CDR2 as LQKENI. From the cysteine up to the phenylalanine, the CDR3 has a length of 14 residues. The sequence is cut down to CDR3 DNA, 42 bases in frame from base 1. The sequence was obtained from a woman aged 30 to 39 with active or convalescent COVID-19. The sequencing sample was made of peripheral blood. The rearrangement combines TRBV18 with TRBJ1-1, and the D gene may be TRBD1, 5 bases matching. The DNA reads TGTGCCAGCTCACCGAACAGGAAGAACACTGAAGCTTTCTTT. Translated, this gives CASSPNRKNTEAFF.